The 13 T cell receptor beta chains below all came from one sample that was sequenced in a study of blood T cell repertoires in COVID-19 (dated by TCRdb to 2018 to 2021). Library prep was done by the immunoSEQ multiplex PCR assay. In its TCRdb copy, this immuneACCESS table keeps in-frame sequences only and misses some clones. Where compared with another copy, unresolved V genes explain less than half of these, and the others have no known cause. This sample is represented by 220,000 or so clones; around 80% of them were singletons. The ten largest clones capture nearly 20% of the sample. The sequencing sample was made of peripheral blood. These receptors were taken from a young man with active or convalescent COVID-19.

V usage is TRBV2 and J usage is TRBJ2-5; D might be TRBD2 (6 bases). This CDR3 spans 15 amino acids. In germline, CDR1 is SNHLY, CDR2 FYNNEI. Trimming stripped 5 bases from V and 2 bases from J, with 15 bases between. CDR3 region: CASSPSGVRQETQYF. In DNA form, the CDR3 reads TGTGCCAGCAGTCCGTCGGGAGTTCGGCAAGAGACCCAGTACTTC.

The chain recombines TRBV7-2 with TRBJ1-1; D unclear. The germline V gene has CDR1 SGHTA and CDR2 FQGNSA. The CDR3 has 14 amino acids. V lost 5 bases and J lost 2, with 12 bases in between. CDR3 residues: CASSRDSVNTEAFF. CDR3 DNA: TGTGCCAGCAGCCGGGATTCTGTAAACACTGAAGCTTTCTTT.

This clone was observed a handful of times. One junction end disagrees with the germline gene, perhaps due to a read error. The chain couples TRBV18 to TRBJ1-1; weak D call: TRBD1 (5 bases). Germline V gene lookup returns CDR1 KGHSH and CDR2 LQKENI. This CDR3 is 18 amino acids long. The CDR3 sequence is CASSPRQLVELSNTEAFF. Here the CDR3 DNA reads TGTGCCAGCTCCCCACGACAGTTGGTGGAGTTGTCGAACACTGAAGCTTTCTTT.

The gene calls are TRBV9 and TRBJ2-5; 8 bases line up with TRBD2. In germline, CDR1 is SGDLS, CDR2 YYNGEE. The CDR3 totals 14 residues. After removal of 6 bases from V and 8 bases from J, the junction contained 12 bases not matched to a gene. For the CDR3, the DNA is TGTGCCAGCACCCCAGCCGGGACTAGTAGAACCCAGTACTTC. Translation: CASTPAGTSRTQYF.

This clone appeared once. The chain carries TRBV6-5 and TRBJ2-3; 7 bases match TRBD1. V lost 4 bases, J lost 12 bases, and 10 bases stayed unmatched. CDR1 is MNHEY, CDR2 SVGAGI, per germline. CDR3 length: 13 amino acids. CDR3 DNA sequence: TGTGCCAGCAGTTCCCCCGGACAGGCCATACAGTATTTT. Its translation is CASSSPGQAIQYF.

The genes are TRBV4-2 and TRBJ1-2; possible D gene TRBD1, 5 bases. The CDR3 has 14 amino acids. Between the trimmed V and J ends, which lost 3 bases and 6 bases, there was a span of 14 bases. Germline V gene sequence: CDR1 LGHNA, CDR2 YNFKEQ. CDR3 nucleotide sequence: TGTGCCAGCAGCCAGGGAAGGGAAGGGGATGGCTACACCTTC. Its translation is CASSQGREGDGYTF.

The rearrangement joins TRBV6-5 to TRBJ1-5; perhaps TRBD1 as D (6 bases). CDR1 is MNHEY, CDR2 SVGAGI, per germline. Trimming removed 0 bases at V and 5 bases at J, with 11 bases between. The CDR3 loop spans 15 amino acids. The CDR3 sequence: CASSYSRQGHQPQHF. The DNA for the CDR3 is TGTGCCAGCAGTTACTCGCGTCAGGGGCATCAGCCCCAGCATTTT.

The rearrangement joins TRBV6-1 to TRBJ2-7; D call uncertain. The ends were cut back, 2 bases at V and 0 bases at J, with 11 bases in the middle. The CDR3 totals 15 residues. Germline V CDR1 and CDR2: MNHNS, SASEGT. DNA for the CDR3: TGTGCCAGCAGTGAATCACCTGCGAGCTCCTACGAGCAGTACTTC. The encoded protein is CASSESPASSYEQYF.

The chain couples TRBV20-1 to TRBJ2-5; D remains ambiguous. Trimming left V 2 bases short and J 5 bases short, with 6 bases between. The CDR3 is 11 amino acids. Germline CDR1 and CDR2: DFQATT and SNEGSKA (reference sequence). CDR3 in amino acids: CSARLGETQYF. The CDR3 nucleotides are TGCAGTGCTAGACTCGGGGAGACCCAGTACTTC.

This clone was seen a single time. The CDR3 coding sequence is TGTGCCAGTAGTATTATTCGACAGTTCGGGTCTGGAAACACCATATATTTT. This encodes CASSIIRQFGSGNTIYF. V usage is TRBV19 and J usage is TRBJ1-3; weak D call: TRBD1 (5 bases). This CDR3 has 17 residues. Trimming pared 3 bases from V and 1 base from J, leaving 16 bases between. Germline values: CDR1 LNHDA, CDR2 SQIVND (reference sequence).

This sequence joins TRBV11-2 and TRBJ2-1; TRBD2 matches 7 bases. CDR1 and CDR2 (germline): SGHAT, FQNNGV. This CDR3 region has 17 residues. Trimming cost V 1 base and J 1 base; bases outside gene matches: 7. Written as DNA, the CDR3 is TGTGCCAGCAGCTTAGTTGTGGCTAGCGGATCCTACAATGAGCAGTTCTTC. Protein product: CASSLVVASGSYNEQFF.

The count of this clone is one. The chain links TRBV11-1 to TRBJ2-5, with D perhaps TRBD2 (5 bases). The CDR3 runs to 14 residues. Germline V gene lookup returns CDR1 SGHAT and CDR2 FQDESV (reference sequence). Trimming removed 4 bases from V and 5 bases from J, with 14 bases in between. CDR3 nucleotide sequence: TGTGCCAGCAGCTCCTACGGGGTCGGGGAGACCCAGTACTTC. It is translated as CASSSYGVGETQYF.

Only one count was recorded for this clone. The genes are TRBV19 and TRBJ2-7; weak D call: TRBD1 (6 bases). Per the germline V gene, CDR1 is LNHDA and CDR2 is SQIVND (reference sequence). The CDR3 runs to 13 residues. V gave up 8 bases and J gave up 1 base, with 12 bases separating them. The CDR3 DNA sequence: TGTGCCAGTTCCGGACAGTGGTCCTACGAGCAGTACTTC. This sequence encodes CASSGQWSYEQYF.